One and the same sample provided the 23 T cell receptor beta chains below, sequenced in a study of T cell repertoires in cytomegalovirus infection. TCRdb fed the reads into MiXCR, producing one record per CDR3 protein. The sample has approximately 550,000 distinct CDR3 sequences, more than 15% seen once. Specimen: CD8+ T cells from PBMCs. These receptors were obtained from a human donor in good health (CMV status not recorded). Some clones in this sample may be carry-over from other donors' samples.

This sequence joins TRBV28 and TRBJ2-1; D gene ambiguous. Germline V lookup: CDR1 MDHEN, CDR2 SYDVKM. CDR3 size: 12 residues. The V and J ends lost 6 bases and 7 bases respectively, with 10 bases between them. Here the CDR3 DNA reads TGTGCCAGCAGAGACGAAGGGAATGAGCAGTTCTTC. The encoded protein is CASRDEGNEQFF.

The chain combines TRBV6-1 with TRBJ1-5; no clear D. In germline, CDR1 is MNHNS, CDR2 SASEGT. V lost 7 bases and J 7 bases, leaving 11 bases between the germline ends. This CDR3 is built from 12 residues. The CDR3 DNA sequence: TGTGCCAGCACGGGCATCGTGCAGCCCCAGCATTTT. This encodes CASTGIVQPQHF.

This clonotype has a count of ten or more. The chain carries TRBV29-1 and TRBJ2-1; no reliable D call. Deletions cut 1 base from V and 0 bases from J, with 7 bases between. There are 14 residues in the CDR3. Germline V lookup: CDR1 SQVTM, CDR2 ANQGSEA. The CDR3 spells CSVEAHYSYNEQFF. The CDR3 region has the DNA TGCAGCGTTGAAGCACACTACTCCTACAATGAGCAGTTCTTC.

This clonotype turned up a few times. The CDR3 reads CASSSFYPGPGELFF. The CDR3 nucleotides are TGTGCCAGCAGCTCCTTCTACCCGGGCCCCGGGGAGCTGTTTTTT. The chain recombines TRBV28 with TRBJ2-2; D call uncertain. The germline V gene encodes CDR1 MDHEN and CDR2 SYDVKM. This CDR3 has 15 amino acids. V was cut by 6 bases and J by 6 bases, with 17 bases left in between.

The table lists this clonotype with many counts. The chain is built from TRBV7-2 and TRBJ1-3; D call uncertain. This CDR3 has 13 amino acids. The ends were cut back, 2 bases at V and 4 bases at J, with 6 bases in the middle. Per germline, CDR1 SGHTA and CDR2 FQGNSA. DNA of the CDR3: TGTGCCAGCAGCTTAAATCGGGGAAACACCATATATTTT. This gives the protein CASSLNRGNTIYF.

This clonotype was detected ten times or more. V and J are TRBV10-2 and TRBJ2-7, with D possibly matching TRBD1 (6 bases). V gave up 3 bases and J gave up 3 bases, with 9 bases separating them. Germline V gives CDR1 WSHSY, CDR2 SAAADI. The CDR3 totals 13 residues. This CDR3 is CASSEGRGYEQYF. CDR3 sequence (DNA): TGCGCCAGCAGTGAAGGCAGGGGCTACGAGCAGTACTTC.

With regard to this clonotype: This may be a read error, as it is one base from a much larger clone. No conserved phenylalanine or tryptophan ends this CDR3, so it is likely a read error. The chain uses TRBV6-1 and TRBJ2-7; the match to TRBD1 covers 9 bases. Germline CDR1 is MNHNS and CDR2 is SASEGT. This CDR3 has 15 amino acids. V dropped 5 bases and J dropped 1; count of bases not matched to a gene: 6. CDR3 region: CASSFTGTGSYEQYS. In DNA, the CDR3 is TGTGCCAGCAGTTTTACCGGGACAGGGTCCTACGAGCAGTACTCC.

This clonotype was observed many times. V gene TRBV11-2 combines with J gene TRBJ1-1; D gene ambiguous. Trimming cost V 3 bases and J 0 bases, with 8 bases left between them. The CDR3 covers 14 residues. Germline-derived CDR1 and CDR2 are SGHAT and FQNNGV. The CDR3 is CASSLMQMNTEAFF. The CDR3, as DNA: TGTGCCAGCAGCTTGATGCAGATGAACACTGAAGCTTTCTTT. The full variable domain, in which reference TRBV11-2 and TRBJ1-1 provide the parts outside the CDR3, is EAGVAQSPRYKIIEKRQSVAFWCNPISGHATLYWYQQILGQGPKLLIQFQNNGVVDDSQLPKDRFSAERLKGVDSTLKIQPAKLEDSAVYLCASSLMQMNTEAFFGQGTRLTVV.

This clonotype was recorded many times. The chain is built from TRBV7-8 and TRBJ2-7; D may be TRBD1 (6 bases). Germline V CDR1 and CDR2: SGHVS, FQNEAQ. This CDR3 region has 14 residues. V was shortened by 1 base and J by 5 bases, with 12 bases between the two germline ends. The CDR3 bases are TGTGCCAGCAGCTTAGGGTCAGGGGCGCACGAGCAGTACTTC. Translation: CASSLGSGAHEQYF.

In this sample, this clonotype turned up a few times. The chain has TRBV15 and TRBJ1-1, with 9 bases lining up with TRBD1. This CDR3 region has 19 residues. Trimming took 0 bases from V and 6 from J; bases not matched to a gene: 17. From germline, CDR1 is LNHNV and CDR2 YYDKDF (reference sequence). The CDR3 spells CATSRDPQNRDRVSPEAFF. The CDR3, as DNA: TGTGCCACCAGCAGAGATCCACAAAACCGGGACAGGGTTTCGCCTGAAGCTTTCTTT.

This clonotype has ten or more counts. The V call is TRBV27, the J call TRBJ1-6; D not certain. The CDR3 runs 14 residues. V lost 4 bases, J lost 5 bases, and 9 bases lay in between. CDR1 and CDR2 (germline): MNHEY, SMNVEV (reference sequence). As DNA, the CDR3 is TGTGCCAGCAGTTGGGTAATTCATAATTCACCCCTCCACTTT. Protein: CASSWVIHNSPLHF.

V and J are TRBV28 and TRBJ2-1; D perhaps matches TRBD2 (6 bases). CDR1 is MDHEN, CDR2 SYDVKM, per germline. This CDR3 contains 15 residues. Trimming left V 0 bases short and J 3 bases short, with 9 bases between. CDR3 region: CASSLWEGRYNEQFF. The DNA for the CDR3 is TGTGCCAGCAGTTTATGGGAGGGGCGCTACAATGAGCAGTTCTTC.

The chain joins TRBV2 to TRBJ1-1, with TRBD1 matching 7 bases. V gave up 6 bases and J gave up 10 bases; unmatched junction bases: 5. This CDR3 comprises 11 residues. CDR1 is SNHLY and CDR2 is FYNNEI in the germline V gene. The CDR3 bases are TGTGCCAGCAGGACGGACAGGCGAGCTTTCTTT. It yields the protein CASRTDRRAFF. The whole variable domain, remainder taken from reference TRBV2 and TRBJ1-1, is EPEVTQTPSHQVTQMGQEVILRCVPISNHLYFYWYRQILGQKVEFLVSFYNNEISEKSEIFDDQFSVERPDGSNFTLKIRSTKLEDSAMYFCASRTDRRAFFGQGTRLTVV.

The gene calls are TRBV29-1 and TRBJ2-2, with 8 nucleotides matching TRBD1. The V and J ends lost 1 base and 6 bases, in that order; junction bases with no gene match: 7. The CDR3 is 15 amino acids. The germline V gene encodes CDR1 SQVTM and CDR2 ANQGSEA. CDR3: CSVEGGQGPAGELFF. Written as DNA, the CDR3 is TGCAGCGTTGAAGGAGGACAGGGTCCGGCCGGGGAGCTGTTTTTT.

This clonotype came up many times. This chain links TRBV2 with TRBJ2-3; TRBD1 or TRBD2 may be the D gene (6 bases each). The CDR3 consists of 13 residues. The germline gives CDR1 SNHLY, CDR2 FYNNEI. V dropped 8 bases and J dropped 4 bases, with 13 bases sitting between them. The CDR3 here is CASWAGEADTQYF. Written as DNA, the CDR3 is TGTGCCAGCTGGGCAGGGGAGGCAGATACGCAGTATTTT.

This clonotype has a count of ten or more. The CDR3 sequence: CASRNTLAGAKDTQYF. CDR3 in DNA: TGTGCCAGCAGGAACACGCTAGCGGGAGCGAAGGATACGCAGTATTTT. This rearrangement joins TRBV12-3 or TRBV12-4 to TRBJ2-3; TRBD2 agrees at 10 bases. The length of the CDR3 is 16 residues. Unmatched junction bases numbered 12, after V lost 6 bases and J lost 6 bases.

Regarding this clonotype: A much larger clone differs by one base, so this may be a read error. J is TRBJ2-2 and V is TRBV5-1; D is undetermined. CDR1 and CDR2 from the germline V gene are SGHRS and YFSETQ. The CDR3 covers 12 residues. The CDR3 region has the DNA TGCGACAGCAGCCACCCCAAGGGGGAGCTGTTTTTT. Translated: CDSSHPKGELFF.

The chain combines TRBV6-5 with TRBJ1-1; D perhaps matches TRBD1 (5 bases). The CDR3 runs to 14 residues. V was cut by 3 bases and J by 0 bases, with 8 bases left in between. Germline-derived CDR1 and CDR2 are MNHEY and SVGAGI. The CDR3 protein is CASSYQGMNTEAFF. CDR3 in DNA: TGTGCCAGCAGTTATCAGGGCATGAACACTGAAGCTTTCTTT.

This clonotype was seen ten or more times. The gene calls are TRBV27 and TRBJ2-2; 7 bases map to TRBD1. V was clipped by 6 bases and J by 6 bases; unmatched bases: 4. There are 13 residues in the CDR3. From germline, CDR1 is MNHEY and CDR2 SMNVEV (reference sequence). The CDR3 bases are TGTGCCAGCAGATACAGGGGCCCCGGGGAGCTGTTTTTT. Translated: CASRYRGPGELFF.

This clonotype was seen at least ten times. The chain employs TRBV7-6 and TRBJ1-1, with D maybe TRBD1 (6 bases). The CDR3 has 14 amino acids. V lost 7 bases to trimming and J lost 0 bases, with 12 bases between them. Germline CDR1 and CDR2: SGHVS and FNYEAQ. The CDR3 coding sequence is TGTGCCAGCATGTTGCAGGGGTTGAACACTGAAGCTTTCTTT. Translated, it gives CASMLQGLNTEAFF.

This clonotype was counted ten times or more. The V gene is TRBV25-1, the J gene TRBJ2-7, with 7 bases that match TRBD1. The V gene end was trimmed by 1 base and the J gene end by 2 bases; junction bases not matched to a gene: 8. There are 16 residues in the CDR3. Germline CDR1 MGHDK, CDR2 SYGVNS. The CDR3 DNA follows: TGTGCCAGCAGTGAATCTCTATCAGACAGGGCCTACGAGCAGTACTTC. Translated: CASSESLSDRAYEQYF.

This clonotype was found many times. This rearrangement joins TRBV11-2 to TRBJ1-3; 8 bases are shared with TRBD1. The CDR3 length is 17 residues. In germline, CDR1 is SGHAT, CDR2 FQNNGV. The V gene end was trimmed by 5 bases and the J gene end by 4 bases; junction bases not matched to a gene: 13. CDR3 DNA sequence: TGTGCCAGCAGCCGACTTGGCCTGGGACAGGTGGGAAACACCATATATTTT. This gives the protein CASSRLGLGQVGNTIYF.

This clonotype occurred a few times. The chain carries TRBV7-8 and TRBJ1-2; D is possibly TRBD1 (5 bases). V was shortened by 2 bases and J by 4 bases, with 8 bases between the two germline ends. This CDR3 is built from 13 residues. The germline CDR1 and CDR2 sequences are SGHVS and FQNEAQ. DNA of the CDR3: TGTGCCAGCAGCTTATCTGACAGCTATGGCTACACCTTC. It encodes CASSLSDSYGYTF.